The entry below describes one TCR beta chain. Its antigen is unknown. No base-level quality is on record; no much larger clone is a single base apart. These data belong to a study of T cell responses to AZD1222 COVID-19 vaccine (dated by TCRdb to the early 2020s). The study in broad terms: TCR sequencing covered about 230 trial participants: approximately 200 given two doses of AZD1222 and around 25 given two doses of MenACWY control vaccine. Trial participants were enrolled by age into 18-55, 56-69 and 70-plus year subgroups, with roughly 160, 29 and 62 TCR-sequenced participants respectively.

General conclusions and limits of the study: After two AZD1222 doses, spike-specific TCR breadth and depth were significantly higher than at day 0 and than in MenACWY recipients. Nearly half of unique spike-specific TCRs reportedly recognized epitopes outside regions mutated in the B.1.351 and B.1.1.7 variants. Participants were mostly white British and included more females than males, and it was suggested by the authors that clonal diversity may have been underestimated. Because no samples from the day 14 peak response were available, repertoires could be characterized only after the peak T cell response. Conclusions about previously exposed vaccinees are limited, since just six AZD1222 recipients were seropositive for SARS-CoV-2 at baseline. The whole spike protein was spanned by vaccine-associated CD4 TCRs, and dominant responses were seen in regions 160-218 and 743-854. The 56-69-year group was small, and its depth increase did not reach significance, likely because of low power.

Here V drops 3 bases and J drops 5 bases, and the junction holds 11 bases not matched to any gene. Taken from the germline V gene, the CDR1 and CDR2 loops are KGHDR and SFDVKD. Including the terminal cysteine and phenylalanine, the CDR3 comprises 16 residues. Here the CDR3 DNA is all that survives: 48 bases in frame from base 1. The CDR3 regions of human TCRbeta chains were analyzed by immunosequencing. As for the original processing: TCRs in the repertoires were compared against a reference library of SARS-CoV-2-specific TCRs that had been generated with the MIRA antigen-specificity platform. Breadth was defined as the fraction of unique TCRs that were SARS-CoV-2-associated. Depth was defined as the fraction of total T cells that were SARS-CoV-2-associated. Each spike-specific TCR was assigned to its reactive spike region and to a CD4 or CD8 class using the MIRA data. Log10-transformed breadth and depth values were compared by one-way ANOVA with Sidak's multiple comparisons tests. This immuneACCESS table, as held by TCRdb, lists in-frame sequences with V and J called but not all clones. Of the missing ones, under half trace to an unresolved V gene in checked studies; the others have no known cause. From that table come the V and J calls and clone size; the DNA was used to work out D and trimming. The sample table holds under 150,000 clones, of which 85% to 90% were seen once. In total, the top ten clones hold 1.5% to 2% of the sample.

Read against the paper, the sample's time point label means: about 28 days (+/-7) after the second vaccine dose. Because spike-specific TCR depth and breadth did not differ between the two schedules, AZD1222 recipients who got a second dose at roughly 4 weeks were pooled with those who got a second dose at roughly 12 weeks. Samples from vaccinated people were obtained from the UK trials COV001 and COV002, which included a single-blind randomized controlled phase 2/3 trial of AZD1222 (ChAdOx1 nCoV-19) in healthy adults. Trial participant PBMC samples were collected at day 0 and day 28 after the second dose for TCRbeta chain sequencing.

The source material was peripheral blood, sampled 28 days after the second AZD1222 dose. Rearrangement joined TRBV24-1 to TRBJ1-2; the central 7 bases match TRBD1. This receptor was taken from an adult who received the AZD1222 COVID-19 vaccine. The base sequence is TGTGCCACCAGTGATACAAGACAGGGCAAAGGATATGGCTACACCTTC. Translation gives CATSDTRQGKGYGYTF.